This TCR beta chain was profiled in a study of brain metastases from non-small cell lung cancer (dated by TCRdb to the late 2010s). For the study in its entirety: The study profiled the immune microenvironment of paired resected primary tumors and brain metastases from non-small-cell lung cancer patients. Broad study findings and their caveats: Lower T-cell infiltration was exhibited by brain metastases compared with primary tumors (P < 0.001). Paired brain metastases and primary tumors largely shared TCR repertoires, although T-cell densities in the metastases were sparse. Compared with the matched primary tumors, T-cell clones appeared to be expanded in more than 50% of brain metastases.

The library was made by the immunoSEQ multiplex PCR assay. T-cell receptor beta chain repertoire sequencing was performed alongside a 770-gene immune expression panel. TCRdb retrieved this table from immuneACCESS and kept in-frame rearrangements only. Not all clones are present; in checked studies, unresolved V genes account for under half, and no reason is known for the remainder. This sample is represented by about 3,000 clones; 85% to 90% of them were singletons. Of the sample, about 6.6% falls within the top ten clones. Reading from cysteine to phenylalanine, the CDR3 counts 15 amino acids. Kept here is only the CDR3 DNA, which spans 45 bases and is read in frame from base 1. Reading the germline V gene gives CDR1 SGHRS and CDR2 YFSETQ. The V and J ends are trimmed by 1 base and 0 bases, leaving 10 bases between them. The cohort was made up of a few dozen patients with surgically resected non-small-cell lung cancer, each of whom had both a primary tumor specimen and a brain metastasis specimen. The tumor specimens used were formalin-fixed, paraffin-embedded tissues taken from archives.

This clone was seen more than once but under ten times. Its target antigen remains unknown. No quality values exist for individual bases; no much larger clone is one base distant. This TCR was recovered from a donor aged 40 or older with non-small cell lung cancer. The chain was built from TRBV5-1 and TRBJ1-1, with no confidently assigned D gene. Input material: primary lung tumor tissue. Taken with the paper, the label for cell subset or site translates to: primary lung tumor paired with brain metastasis. The DNA sequence reads TGCGCCAGCAGCTTGCGAGCCTTATTGAACACTGAAGCTTTCTTT. Translation gives CASSLRALLNTEAFF.